This T cell receptor (beta chain) appears in the sequencing data of a study of PD-1 blockade in classical Hodgkin lymphoma. Across the study: Once every 2 weeks, patients received intravenous nivolumab at 3 mg/kg.

Following autologous stem cell transplantation, relapse occurred in every patient, and exposure to brentuximab vedotin varied. This clone was counted a few times. Antigen unknown. The data were produced by immunoSEQ multiplex PCR, yet TCRdb's version contains in-frame clones alone and is incomplete. The sample lists about 37,000 clones, approximately 82% occurring once. Points from the study as a whole: Excluded were patients who started nivolumab under 1 year after ASCT, a group that had lower diversity. Those achieving complete response showed baseline diversity like newly diagnosed patients.

The receptor's source is a human donor with classical Hodgkin lymphoma. The sample consisted of peripheral blood mononuclear cells (PBMCs), taken before the second cycle of nivolumab.

This CDR3 reads CASSVGPLPGELFF. The CDR3, as DNA: TGTGCCAGCAGCGTAGGTCCGCTCCCCGGGGAGCTGTTTTTT. The V call is TRBV9, the J call TRBJ2-2; the D is unclear. The ends were cut back, 0 bases at V and 6 bases at J, with 9 bases in the middle. The germline CDR1 and CDR2 sequences are SGDLS and YYNGEE. The CDR3 length is 14 residues.